This entry concerns a single T cell receptor (beta chain). Assay used: immunoSEQ multiplex PCR; TCRdb lists only in-frame clones, some missing. The sample has 300,000 to 400,000 clones, under 95% seen once. This entry is derived from a study of blood T cell repertoires in COVID-19. For the study at large: Acute-phase and convalescent COVID-19 samples originated in the United States, Italy and Spain.

Germline trimming cut 5 bases from V and 6 bases from J; bases unmatched to any gene: 8. The CDR3 spans 15 residues. Germline V gene sequence: CDR1 SGHVS, CDR2 FQNEAQ. The rearrangement uses TRBV7-8 and TRBJ2-1; 9 nucleotides agree with TRBD2. The source material was peripheral blood. The TCR sequence derives from a woman aged 18-29 years who had recovered from COVID-19. CDR3 in DNA: TGTGCCAGCAGCGCAACGGGACTAGCCATCAATGAGCAGTTCTTC. Protein: CASSATGLAINEQFF. Looking up the rest from reference TRBV7-8 and TRBJ2-1 gives the full variable domain: GAGVSQSPRYKVAKRGQDVALRCDPISGHVSLFWYQQALGQGPEFLTYFQNEAQLDKSGLPSDRFFAERPEGSVSTLKIQRTQQEDSAVYLCASSATGLAINEQFFGPGTRLTVL.